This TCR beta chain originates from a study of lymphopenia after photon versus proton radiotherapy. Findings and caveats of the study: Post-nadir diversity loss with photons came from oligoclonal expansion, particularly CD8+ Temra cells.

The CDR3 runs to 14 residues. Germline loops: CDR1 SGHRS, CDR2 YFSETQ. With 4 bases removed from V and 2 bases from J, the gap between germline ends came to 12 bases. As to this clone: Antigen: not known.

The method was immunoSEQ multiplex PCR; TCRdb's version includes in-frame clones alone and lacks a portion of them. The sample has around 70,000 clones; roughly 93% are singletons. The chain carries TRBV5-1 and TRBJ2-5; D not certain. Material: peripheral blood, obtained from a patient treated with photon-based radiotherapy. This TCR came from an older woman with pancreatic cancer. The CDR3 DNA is TGCGCCAGCAGCCGTACGGGTATACAAGAGACCCAGTACTTC. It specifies CASSRTGIQETQYF.